Here is one T cell receptor beta chain with its context. Its antigen is still unknown. TCRdb used MiXCR to reprocess the reads, holding one entry per CDR3 protein. The data hold approximately 500,000 distinct CDR3 sequences, with around a quarter observed a single time. This sample is drawn from a study of T cell repertoires in cytomegalovirus infection. About the study: CMV infection plus the matching HLA type was flagged by public TCR beta signatures. Study-wide points: It was HLA-C-restricted CMV-specific TCR beta clonotypes that dominated the response ex vivo. Based on cumulative public TCR beta family frequency, carriers of CMV plus the relevant HLA were identified.

The CDR3 is 15 residues long. V lost 0 bases, J lost 4 bases, and 12 bases lay in between. The V gene's germline CDR1 is MNHEY and CDR2 SMNVEV (reference sequence). Specimen: PBMCs. This sequence joins TRBV27 and TRBJ2-5, with D tentatively TRBD2 (5 bases). This TCR was sampled from a human donor in good health (CMV status not recorded). Some clones in this sample may be carry-over from other donors' samples. The CDR3 here is CASSLSGRPVETQYF. Here the CDR3 DNA reads TGTGCCAGCAGTTTATCGGGGAGACCCGTAGAGACCCAGTACTTC.